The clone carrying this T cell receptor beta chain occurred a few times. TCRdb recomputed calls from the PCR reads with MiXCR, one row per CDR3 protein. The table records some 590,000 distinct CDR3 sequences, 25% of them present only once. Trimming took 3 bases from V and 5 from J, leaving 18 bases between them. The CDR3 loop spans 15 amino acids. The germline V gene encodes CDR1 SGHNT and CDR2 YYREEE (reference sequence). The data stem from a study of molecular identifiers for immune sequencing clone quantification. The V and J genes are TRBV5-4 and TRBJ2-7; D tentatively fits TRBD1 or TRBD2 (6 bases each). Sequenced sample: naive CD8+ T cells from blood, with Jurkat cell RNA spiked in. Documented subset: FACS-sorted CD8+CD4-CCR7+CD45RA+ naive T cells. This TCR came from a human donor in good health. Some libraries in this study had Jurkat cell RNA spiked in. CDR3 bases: TGTGCCAGCAGCTGGGGGGACAATAGGGCCCACGAGCAGTACTTC. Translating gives CASSWGDNRAHEQYF. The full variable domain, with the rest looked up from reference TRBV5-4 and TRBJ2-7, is ETGVTQSPTHLIKTRGQQVTLRCSSQSGHNTVSWYQQALGQGPQFIFQYYREEENGRGNFPPRFSGLQFPNYSSELNVNALELDDSALYLCASSWGDNRAHEQYFGPGTRLTVT.